The 18 T cell receptor beta chains below were found in one sample sequenced in a study of cytomegalovirus exposure and HLA in healthy donors. PCR used 60 Vbeta primers and 13 Jbeta primers. Repertoires were generated with immunoSEQ multiplex PCR, while TCRdb's copy carries only in-frame clones and drops some. The profile covers about 180,000 clones, with about 82% appearing a single time and 1.5% to 2% taken by the ten largest. The source material was PBMCs. The receptors stem from a woman in her twenties or thirties in good health and CMV-seronegative.

In DNA form, the CDR3 reads TGTGCCAGCAGTTACAGGACAGGGGCTGGAAACACCATATATTTT. It yields the protein CASSYRTGAGNTIYF. This chain links TRBV6-6 with TRBJ1-3; 9 nucleotides align to TRBD1. With V trimmed by 2 bases and J by 2 bases, 1 base remained unmatched. The germline V gene encodes CDR1 MNHNY and CDR2 SVGAGI (reference sequence). This CDR3 is 15 amino acids long.

The V gene is TRBV2, the J gene TRBJ1-2; no clear D. Germline CDR1 reads SNHLY; CDR2 reads FYNNEI. There are 12 residues in the CDR3. V was clipped by 6 bases and J by 4 bases, with 9 bases between them. This CDR3 reads CASRGAGYGYTF. The CDR3 DNA follows: TGTGCCAGCAGGGGTGCGGGCTATGGCTACACCTTC.

The chain uses TRBV30 and TRBJ1-4; D possibly corresponds to TRBD1 (5 bases). This CDR3 contains 13 residues. Germline V CDR1 and CDR2: GTSNPN, SVGIG (reference sequence). Trimming left V 3 bases short and J 11 bases short, with 16 bases between. CDR3 protein: CAWSHQGVRKLFF. In DNA form, the CDR3 reads TGTGCCTGGAGCCACCAGGGTGTGCGGAAACTGTTTTTT.

The V and J genes are TRBV29-1 and TRBJ2-1; the match to TRBD2 covers 7 bases. Per the germline V gene, CDR1 is SQVTM and CDR2 is ANQGSEA. There are 14 residues in the CDR3. V lost 6 bases, J lost 0 bases, and 5 bases stayed unmatched. CDR3: CSVVSGASYNEQFF. The CDR3, as DNA: TGCAGCGTCGTCAGCGGGGCCTCCTACAATGAGCAGTTCTTC.

The rearrangement links TRBV30 to TRBJ1-2; unclear D gene. V lost 4 bases to trimming and J lost 8 bases, with 14 bases between them. The CDR3 consists of 12 residues. In germline, CDR1 is GTSNPN, CDR2 SVGIG (reference sequence). The CDR3 nucleotides read TGTGCCTGGATCCGGTGGAGGGAAGGCTACACCTTC. Protein sequence: CAWIRWREGYTF.

The chain combines TRBV5-6 with TRBJ1-5; 10 bases are a match to TRBD1. CDR1 is SGHDT, CDR2 YYEEEE, per germline. V lost 2 bases and J lost 4; bases outside the gene matches: 3. CDR3 length: 15 amino acids. The CDR3 spells CASSFGQGVNQPQHF. The CDR3 DNA sequence: TGTGCCAGCAGCTTTGGACAGGGGGTTAATCAGCCCCAGCATTTT.

V gene TRBV19 combines with J gene TRBJ2-3; 7 bases map to TRBD1. Germline V gives CDR1 LNHDA, CDR2 SQIVND (reference sequence). V gave up 7 bases and J gave up 1 base; unmatched junction bases: 11. The CDR3 runs to 16 residues. The CDR3 loop reads CASTHRGPWGTDTQYF. CDR3 DNA sequence: TGTGCCAGTACCCACAGGGGACCCTGGGGCACAGATACGCAGTATTTT.

V and J are TRBV19 and TRBJ2-7; tentatively, D is TRBD2 (5 bases). Between the trimmed V and J ends, which lost 3 bases and 3 bases, there was a span of 12 bases. CDR1 is LNHDA and CDR2 is SQIVND in the germline V gene (reference sequence). This CDR3 region has 14 residues. The CDR3 DNA reads TGTGCCAGTAGTATGGCCGGGAACCTCTACGAGCAGTACTTC. Its translation is CASSMAGNLYEQYF.

The V and J genes are TRBV30 and TRBJ1-2, with 12 bases matching TRBD1. Germline V gene sequence: CDR1 GTSNPN, CDR2 SVGIG (reference sequence). The CDR3 is 17 residues long. V lost 0 bases to trimming and J lost 4 bases; unmatched junction nucleotides: 9. DNA for the CDR3: TGTGCCTGGAGTGTAGGGTTGGTGGGACAGGGGGCCTATGGCTACACCTTC. Protein sequence: CAWSVGLVGQGAYGYTF.

The chain combines TRBV5-1 with TRBJ2-5, with D possibly being TRBD2 (6 bases). The J call may be faulty, since TRBJ2-7 better matches the DNA end. Looked up from germline, CDR1 is SGHRS and CDR2 is YFSETQ. The length of the CDR3 is 15 residues. CDR3 sequence (DNA): TGCGCCAGCAGCCGCACGCCTGAGGGGAGGAACGAGCAGTACTTC. This encodes CASSRTPEGRNEQYF.

This chain joins TRBV6-5 and TRBJ1-1, with D uncertain. Trimming removed 0 bases at V and 0 bases at J, with 8 bases between. Germline V lookup: CDR1 MNHEY, CDR2 SVGAGI. CDR3 length: 15 residues. CDR3 amino acids: CASSYSADLNTEAFF. Here the CDR3 DNA reads TGTGCCAGCAGTTACTCGGCAGACTTGAACACTGAAGCTTTCTTT.

The table lists this clone with a count of one. V is TRBV5-1 and J is TRBJ1-4, with 11 bases fitting TRBD1. The CDR3 is made up of 17 amino acids. V gave up 4 bases and J gave up 7 bases; unmatched junction bases: 12. The germline gives CDR1 SGHRS, CDR2 YFSETQ. In DNA form, the CDR3 reads TGCGCCAGCAGCCCAGGACAGGGGGCGGCGGGCGGTGAAAAACTGTTTTTT. Translated: CASSPGQGAAGGEKLFF.

V is TRBV5-1 and J is TRBJ2-3; 7 bases match TRBD1. The CDR3 is 14 amino acids. V gave up 4 bases and J gave up 7 bases; unmatched junction bases: 9. From germline, CDR1 is SGHRS and CDR2 YFSETQ. CDR3 DNA sequence: TGCGCCAGCAGCAGGGGACAGATAGGAAATACGCAGTATTTT. It is translated as CASSRGQIGNTQYF.

The chain employs TRBV5-1 and TRBJ2-1; the D gene is possibly TRBD2 (6 bases). The CDR3 runs to 13 residues. Germline loops: CDR1 SGHRS, CDR2 YFSETQ. V lost 7 bases to trimming and J lost 0 bases, with 8 bases between them. CDR3 in amino acids: CASQEGSYNEQFF. Here the CDR3 DNA reads TGCGCCAGCCAGGAGGGCTCCTACAATGAGCAGTTCTTC.

The chain carries TRBV7-9 and TRBJ1-4; D unresolved. The CDR3 is 16 residues long. The germline CDR1 and CDR2 sequences are SEHNR and FQNEAQ (reference sequence). V was pared by 5 bases and J by 0 bases, with 13 bases between. CDR3 DNA sequence: TGTGCCAGCAGCCTATCCGGAGCTGCAACTAATGAAAAACTGTTTTTT. Translation: CASSLSGAATNEKLFF.

This clone came up a few times. The chain carries TRBV10-2 and TRBJ2-7, with D possibly TRBD2 on 7 matching bases. There are 18 residues in the CDR3. Trimming removed 2 bases from V and 0 bases from J, with 20 bases in between. The germline CDR1 and CDR2 sequences are WSHSY and SAAADI. CDR3 nucleotide sequence: TGCGCCAGCAGTGAGCACCTAGGGGGGGCCGGAAGCTCCTACGAGCAGTACTTC. Translating it yields CASSEHLGGAGSSYEQYF.

This clone was detected only a few times. CDR3 bases: TGTGCCATCAGCGACAGCCTTTACAATGAGCAGTTCTTC. Protein sequence: CAISDSLYNEQFF. The rearrangement uses TRBV10-3 and TRBJ2-1; a weak D match, TRBD1 (5 bases). Germline CDR1 and CDR2: ENHRY and SYGVKD. The ends were cut back, 6 bases at V and 4 bases at J, with 10 bases in the middle. The length of the CDR3 is 13 residues.

This rearrangement joins TRBV9 to TRBJ1-6; 9 bases map to TRBD1. The germline CDR1 and CDR2 sequences are SGDLS and YYNGEE. Germline trimming cut 4 bases from V and 5 bases from J; bases unmatched to any gene: 7. The CDR3 has 16 amino acids. The CDR3 here is CASSLRDRAHNSPLHF. The CDR3 DNA follows: TGTGCCAGCAGCCTAAGGGACAGGGCCCATAATTCACCCCTCCACTTT.